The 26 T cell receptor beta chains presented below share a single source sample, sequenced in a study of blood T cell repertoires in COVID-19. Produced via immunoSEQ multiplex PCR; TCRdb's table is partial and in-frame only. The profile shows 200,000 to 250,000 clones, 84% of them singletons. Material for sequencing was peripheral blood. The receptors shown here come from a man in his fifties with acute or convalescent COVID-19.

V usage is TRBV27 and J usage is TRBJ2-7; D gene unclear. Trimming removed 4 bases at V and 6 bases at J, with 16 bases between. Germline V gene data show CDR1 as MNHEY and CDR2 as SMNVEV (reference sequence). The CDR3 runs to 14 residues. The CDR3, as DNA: TGTGCCAGCAGTTCGCCAGCGTTTTCGGGCGAGCAGTACTTC. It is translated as CASSSPAFSGEQYF.

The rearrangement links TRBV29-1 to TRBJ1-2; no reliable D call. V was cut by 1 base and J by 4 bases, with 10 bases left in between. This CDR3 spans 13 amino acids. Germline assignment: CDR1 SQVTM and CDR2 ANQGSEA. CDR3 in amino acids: CSVEGDFLYGYTF. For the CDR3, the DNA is TGCAGCGTTGAAGGAGACTTCCTCTATGGCTACACCTTC. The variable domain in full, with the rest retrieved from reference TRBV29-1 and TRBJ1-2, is SAVISQKPSRDICQRGTSLTIQCQVDSQVTMMFWYRQQPGQSLTLIATANQGSEATYESGFVIDKFPISRPNLTFSTLTVSNMSPEDSSIYLCSVEGDFLYGYTFGSGTRLTVV.

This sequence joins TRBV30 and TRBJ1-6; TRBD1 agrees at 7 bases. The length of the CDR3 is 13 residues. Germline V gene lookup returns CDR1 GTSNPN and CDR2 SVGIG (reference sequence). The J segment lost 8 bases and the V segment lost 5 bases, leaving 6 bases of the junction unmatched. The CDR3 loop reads CAWAGTDDSPLHF. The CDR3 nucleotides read TGTGCCTGGGCCGGGACAGACGATTCACCCCTCCACTTT.

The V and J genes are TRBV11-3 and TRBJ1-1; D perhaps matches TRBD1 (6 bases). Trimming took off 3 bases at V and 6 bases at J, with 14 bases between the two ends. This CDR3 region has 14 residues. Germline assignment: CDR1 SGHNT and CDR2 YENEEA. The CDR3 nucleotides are TGTGCCAGCAGCTTCAAAGGGCAGGGGCCTGAAGCTTTCTTT. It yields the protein CASSFKGQGPEAFF.

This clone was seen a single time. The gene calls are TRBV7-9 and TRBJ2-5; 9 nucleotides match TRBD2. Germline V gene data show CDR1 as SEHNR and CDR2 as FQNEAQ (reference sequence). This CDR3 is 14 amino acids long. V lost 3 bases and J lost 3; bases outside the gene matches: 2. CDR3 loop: CASSFGGGEETQYF. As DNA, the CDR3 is TGTGCCAGCAGCTTTGGCGGGGGGGAAGAGACCCAGTACTTC.

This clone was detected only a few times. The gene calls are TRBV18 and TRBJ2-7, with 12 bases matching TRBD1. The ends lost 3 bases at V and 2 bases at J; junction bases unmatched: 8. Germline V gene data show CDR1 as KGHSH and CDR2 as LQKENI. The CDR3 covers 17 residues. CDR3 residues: CASSPPGTGGSAYEQYF. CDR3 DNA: TGTGCCAGCTCACCTCCGGGGACAGGGGGCTCAGCCTACGAGCAGTACTTC.

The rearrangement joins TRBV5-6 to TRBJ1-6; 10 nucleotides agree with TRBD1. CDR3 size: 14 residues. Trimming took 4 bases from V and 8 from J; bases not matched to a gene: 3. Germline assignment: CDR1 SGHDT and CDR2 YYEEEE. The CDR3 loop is CASSPGTGDSPLHF. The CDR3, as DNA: TGTGCCAGCAGCCCAGGGACAGGGGATTCACCCCTCCACTTT. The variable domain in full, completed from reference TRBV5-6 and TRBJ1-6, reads DAGVTQSPTHLIKTRGQQVTLRCSPKSGHDTVSWYQQALGQGPQFIFQYYEEEERQRGNFPDRFSGHQFPNYSSELNVNALLLGDSALYLCASSPGTGDSPLHFGNGTRLTVT.

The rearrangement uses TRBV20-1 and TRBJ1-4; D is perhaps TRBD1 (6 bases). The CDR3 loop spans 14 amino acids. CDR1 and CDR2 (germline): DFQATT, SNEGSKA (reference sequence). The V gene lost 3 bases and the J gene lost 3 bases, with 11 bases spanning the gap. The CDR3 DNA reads TGCAGTGCTAGTACGGACAGCCCTAATGAAAAACTGTTTTTT. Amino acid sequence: CSASTDSPNEKLFF.

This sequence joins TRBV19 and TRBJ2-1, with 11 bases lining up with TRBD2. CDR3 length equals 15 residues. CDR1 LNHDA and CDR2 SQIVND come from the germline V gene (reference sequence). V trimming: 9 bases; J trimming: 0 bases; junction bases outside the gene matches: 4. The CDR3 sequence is CASKLAGASYNEQFF. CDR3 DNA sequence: TGTGCCAGCAAACTAGCGGGAGCCTCCTACAATGAGCAGTTCTTC.

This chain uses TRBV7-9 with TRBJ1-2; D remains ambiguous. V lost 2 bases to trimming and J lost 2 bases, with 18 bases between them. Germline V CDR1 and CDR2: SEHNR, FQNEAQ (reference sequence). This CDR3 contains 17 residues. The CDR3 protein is CASSLTLGGGLNYGYTF. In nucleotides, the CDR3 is TGTGCCAGCAGCTTAACACTGGGAGGAGGGTTGAACTATGGCTACACCTTC. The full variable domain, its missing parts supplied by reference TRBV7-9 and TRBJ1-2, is DTGVSQNPRHKITKRGQNVTFRCDPISEHNRLYWYRQTLGQGPEFLTYFQNEAQLEKSRLLSDRFSAERPKGSFSTLEIQRTEQGDSAMYLCASSLTLGGGLNYGYTFGSGTRLTVV.

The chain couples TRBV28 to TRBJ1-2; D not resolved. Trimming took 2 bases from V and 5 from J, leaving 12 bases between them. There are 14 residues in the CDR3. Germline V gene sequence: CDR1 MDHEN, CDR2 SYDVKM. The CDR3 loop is CASSLTQAIYGYTF. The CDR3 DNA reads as TGTGCCAGCAGTTTAACCCAGGCGATATATGGCTACACCTTC.

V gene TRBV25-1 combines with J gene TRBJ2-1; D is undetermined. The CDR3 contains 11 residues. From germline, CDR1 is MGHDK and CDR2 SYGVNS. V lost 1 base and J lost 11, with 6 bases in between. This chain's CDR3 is CASSESEKQFF. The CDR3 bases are TGTGCCAGCAGTGAATCGGAGAAGCAGTTCTTC.

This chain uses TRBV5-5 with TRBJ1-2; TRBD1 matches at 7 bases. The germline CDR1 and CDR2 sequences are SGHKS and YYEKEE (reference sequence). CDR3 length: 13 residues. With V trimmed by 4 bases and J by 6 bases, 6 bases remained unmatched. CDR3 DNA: TGTGCCAGCAGCCTAGGGGGCGAAGATGGCTACACCTTC. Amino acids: CASSLGGEDGYTF.

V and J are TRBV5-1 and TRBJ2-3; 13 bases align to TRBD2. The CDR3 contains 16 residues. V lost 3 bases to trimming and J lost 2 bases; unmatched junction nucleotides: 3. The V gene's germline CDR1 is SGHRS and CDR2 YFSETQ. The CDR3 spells CASSSGTSGITDTQYF. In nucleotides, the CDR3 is TGCGCCAGCAGCTCGGGGACTAGCGGGATCACAGATACGCAGTATTTT.

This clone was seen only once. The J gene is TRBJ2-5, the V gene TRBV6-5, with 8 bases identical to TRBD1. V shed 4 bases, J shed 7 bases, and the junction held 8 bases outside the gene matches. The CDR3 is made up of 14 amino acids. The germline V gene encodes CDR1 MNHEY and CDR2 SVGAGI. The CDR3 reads CASSLTGAPGTQYF. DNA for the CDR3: TGTGCCAGCAGTTTGACAGGGGCCCCAGGGACCCAGTACTTC.

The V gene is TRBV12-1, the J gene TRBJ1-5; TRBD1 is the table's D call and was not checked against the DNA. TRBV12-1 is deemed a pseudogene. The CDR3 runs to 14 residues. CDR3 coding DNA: TGTGCCAGCAGCCCCAAGGGGCGCCGCCAGCCCCAGCATTTT. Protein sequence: CASSPKGRRQPQHF.

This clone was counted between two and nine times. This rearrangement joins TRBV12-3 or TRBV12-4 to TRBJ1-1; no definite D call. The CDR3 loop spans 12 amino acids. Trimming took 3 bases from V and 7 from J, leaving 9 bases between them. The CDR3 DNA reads TGTGCCAGCAGTTTTCGGGTTTTTGAAGCTTTCTTT. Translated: CASSFRVFEAFF.

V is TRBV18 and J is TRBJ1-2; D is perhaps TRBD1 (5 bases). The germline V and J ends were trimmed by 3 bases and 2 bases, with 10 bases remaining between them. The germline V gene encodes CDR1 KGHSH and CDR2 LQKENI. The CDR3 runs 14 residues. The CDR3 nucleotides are TGTGCCAGCTCACCCGGCGGGGCCAACTATGGCTACACCTTC. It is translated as CASSPGGANYGYTF.

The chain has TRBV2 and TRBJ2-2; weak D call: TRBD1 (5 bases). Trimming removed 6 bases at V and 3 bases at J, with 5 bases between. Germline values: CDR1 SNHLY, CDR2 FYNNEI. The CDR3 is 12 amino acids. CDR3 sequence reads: CASRTDTGELFF. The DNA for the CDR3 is TGTGCCAGCAGGACAGACACCGGGGAGCTGTTTTTT.

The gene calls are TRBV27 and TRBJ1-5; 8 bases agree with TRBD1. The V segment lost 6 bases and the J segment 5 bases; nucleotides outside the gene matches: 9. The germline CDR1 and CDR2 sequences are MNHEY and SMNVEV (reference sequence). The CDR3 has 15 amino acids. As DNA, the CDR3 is TGTGCCAGCAGACCGGGACAGGACTATCATCAGCCCCAGCATTTT. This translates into CASRPGQDYHQPQHF.

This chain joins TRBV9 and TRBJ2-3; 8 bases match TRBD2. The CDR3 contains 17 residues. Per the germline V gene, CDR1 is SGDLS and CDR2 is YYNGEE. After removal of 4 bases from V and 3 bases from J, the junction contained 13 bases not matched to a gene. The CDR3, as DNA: TGTGCCAGCAGCCCTAGAGGACCAGCGGGAGAGACAGATACGCAGTATTTT. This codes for CASSPRGPAGETDTQYF.

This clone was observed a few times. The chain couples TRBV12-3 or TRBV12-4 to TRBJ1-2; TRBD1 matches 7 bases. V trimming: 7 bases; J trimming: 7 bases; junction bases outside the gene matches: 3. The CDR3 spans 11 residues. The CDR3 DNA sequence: TGTGCCAGCACCCCAGGGGGTGGCTACACCTTC. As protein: CASTPGGGYTF.

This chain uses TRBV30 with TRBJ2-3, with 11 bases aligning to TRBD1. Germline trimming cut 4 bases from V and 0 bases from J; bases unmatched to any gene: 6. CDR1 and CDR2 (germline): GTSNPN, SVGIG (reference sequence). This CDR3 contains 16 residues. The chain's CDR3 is CAWTPGQGVSTDTQYF. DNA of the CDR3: TGTGCCTGGACTCCGGGACAGGGGGTTAGCACAGATACGCAGTATTTT.

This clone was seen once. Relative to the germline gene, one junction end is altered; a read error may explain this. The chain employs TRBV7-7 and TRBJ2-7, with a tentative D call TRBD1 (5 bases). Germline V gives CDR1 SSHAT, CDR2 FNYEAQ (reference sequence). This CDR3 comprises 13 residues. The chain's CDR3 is CASSIRIGDEQYF. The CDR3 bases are TGTGCTAGCAGCATCAGAATAGGGGACGAGCAGTACTTC.

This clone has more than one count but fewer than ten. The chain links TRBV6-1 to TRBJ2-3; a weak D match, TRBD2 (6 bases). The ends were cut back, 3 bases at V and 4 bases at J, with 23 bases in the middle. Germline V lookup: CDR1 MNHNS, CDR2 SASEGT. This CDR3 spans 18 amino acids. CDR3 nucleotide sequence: TGTGCCAGCAGTGATACGAACCGACTAGTAGCGAGCGCAGATACGCAGTATTTT. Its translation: CASSDTNRLVASADTQYF.

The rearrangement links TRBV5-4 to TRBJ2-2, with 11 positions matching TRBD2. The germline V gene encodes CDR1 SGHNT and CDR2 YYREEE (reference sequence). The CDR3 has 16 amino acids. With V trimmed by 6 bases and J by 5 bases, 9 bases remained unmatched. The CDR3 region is CASTPPGTSGTGELFF. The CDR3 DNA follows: TGTGCCAGCACCCCTCCCGGGACTAGCGGAACCGGGGAGCTGTTTTTT. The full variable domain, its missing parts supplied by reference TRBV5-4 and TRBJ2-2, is ETGVTQSPTHLIKTRGQQVTLRCSSQSGHNTVSWYQQALGQGPQFIFQYYREEENGRGNFPPRFSGLQFPNYSSELNVNALELDDSALYLCASTPPGTSGTGELFFGEGSRLTVL.